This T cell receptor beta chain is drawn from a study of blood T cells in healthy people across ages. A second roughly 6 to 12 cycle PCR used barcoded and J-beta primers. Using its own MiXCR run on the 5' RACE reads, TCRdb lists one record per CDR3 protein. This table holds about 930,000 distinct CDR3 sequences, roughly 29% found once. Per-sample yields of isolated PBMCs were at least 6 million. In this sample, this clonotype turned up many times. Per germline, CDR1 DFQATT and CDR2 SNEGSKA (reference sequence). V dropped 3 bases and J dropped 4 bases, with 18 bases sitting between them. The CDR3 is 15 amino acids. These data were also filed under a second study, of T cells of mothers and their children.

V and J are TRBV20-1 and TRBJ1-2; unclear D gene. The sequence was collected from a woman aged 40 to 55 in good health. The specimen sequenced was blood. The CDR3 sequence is CSARIPGNEGYGYTF. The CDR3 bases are TGCAGTGCTAGGATCCCGGGTAATGAGGGCTATGGCTACACCTTC.